The source of this T cell receptor (beta chain) is a study of blood T cells in healthy people across ages. General study results and limits: There were more naive CD4+ cells and higher diversity in long-lived donors than in aged donors.

As for this clonotype: Its specificity is not known.

Extraction yielded at least 6 micrograms of total RNA per sample. A sample-barcoded 5' primer and a J-beta primer mix were used in a second PCR of about 7 to 11 cycles. With 12 random nucleotides, a template-switch adaptor tagged each individual cDNA molecule. MiXCR was run by TCRdb on the 5' RACE reads, yielding one entry per CDR3 protein. The data contain 1.5 million to 1.8 million distinct CDR3 sequences, around 40% of them singletons. Sequencing input: blood. The sequence was collected from a woman between 18 and 29 years old in good health.

CDR3 amino acids: CSARVPGLAALNTGELFF. The CDR3 DNA follows: TGCAGTGCTAGAGTCCCGGGACTAGCAGCCCTGAACACCGGGGAGCTGTTTTTT. V and J are TRBV20-1 and TRBJ2-2; 9 nucleotides match TRBD2. This CDR3 region has 18 residues. Losses at the gene ends were 1 base for V and 1 base for J; bases not matched to a gene: 10. The germline V gene has CDR1 DFQATT and CDR2 SNEGSKA (reference sequence).